This T cell receptor beta chain was recovered during a study of cytomegalovirus exposure and HLA in healthy donors. This clone was picked up a small number of times. No antigen is known for it. The PCR made use of 60 Vbeta and 13 Jbeta primers. Profiling relied on immunoSEQ multiplex PCR, and the TCRdb table lists in-frame clones only, not all of them. The data show 150,000 to 200,000 clones, 60% to 80% seen once. Study-wide findings and caveats: In a later analysis, the majority of CMV-associated beta chains seemingly showed HLA restriction.

Per germline, CDR1 MNHEY and CDR2 SMNVEV (reference sequence). There are 15 residues in the CDR3. The V end lost 1 base, the J end lost 3 bases, and 13 bases lay between the germline ends. The rearrangement joins TRBV27 to TRBJ2-7; TRBD1 might be the D (6 bases). The sample taken for sequencing was PBMCs. This receptor was obtained from a man in his forties in good health and CMV-seropositive. CDR3 coding DNA: TGTGCCAGCAGTTTATTTCCACAGGGTGGCTACGAGCAGTACTTC. Translated, it gives CASSLFPQGGYEQYF.